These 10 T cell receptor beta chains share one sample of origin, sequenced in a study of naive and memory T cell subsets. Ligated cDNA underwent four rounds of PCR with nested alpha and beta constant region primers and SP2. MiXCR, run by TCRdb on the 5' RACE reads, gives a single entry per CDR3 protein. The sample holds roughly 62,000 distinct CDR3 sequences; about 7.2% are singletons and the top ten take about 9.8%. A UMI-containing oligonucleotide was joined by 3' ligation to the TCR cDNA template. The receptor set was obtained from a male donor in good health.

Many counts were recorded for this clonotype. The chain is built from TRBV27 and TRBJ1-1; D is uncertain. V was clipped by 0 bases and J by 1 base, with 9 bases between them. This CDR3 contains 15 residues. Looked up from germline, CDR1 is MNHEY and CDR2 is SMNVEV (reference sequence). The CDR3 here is CASSLSPGGNTEAFF. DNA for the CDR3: TGTGCCAGCAGTTTATCCCCAGGAGGGAACACTGAAGCTTTCTTT.

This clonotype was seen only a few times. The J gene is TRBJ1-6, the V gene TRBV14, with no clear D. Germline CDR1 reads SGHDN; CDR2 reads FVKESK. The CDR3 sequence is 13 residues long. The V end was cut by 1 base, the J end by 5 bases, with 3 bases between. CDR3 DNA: TGTGCCAGCAGCCAAGGGAATAATTCACCCCTCCACTTT. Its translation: CASSQGNNSPLHF.

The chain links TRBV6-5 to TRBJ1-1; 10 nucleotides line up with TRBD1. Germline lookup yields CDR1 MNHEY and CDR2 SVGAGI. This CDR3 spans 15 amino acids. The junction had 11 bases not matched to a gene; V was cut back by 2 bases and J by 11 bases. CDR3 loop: CASSYGTGAAIKAFF. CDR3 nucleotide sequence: TGTGCCAGCAGTTACGGGACAGGGGCCGCCATTAAGGCTTTCTTT.

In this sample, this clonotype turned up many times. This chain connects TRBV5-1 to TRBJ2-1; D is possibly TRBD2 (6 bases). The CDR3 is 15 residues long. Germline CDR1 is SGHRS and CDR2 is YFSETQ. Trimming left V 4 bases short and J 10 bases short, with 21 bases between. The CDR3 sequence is CASSPDGTSYLEQFF. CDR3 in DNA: TGCGCCAGCAGCCCCGACGGGACTTCCTATTTGGAGCAGTTCTTC.

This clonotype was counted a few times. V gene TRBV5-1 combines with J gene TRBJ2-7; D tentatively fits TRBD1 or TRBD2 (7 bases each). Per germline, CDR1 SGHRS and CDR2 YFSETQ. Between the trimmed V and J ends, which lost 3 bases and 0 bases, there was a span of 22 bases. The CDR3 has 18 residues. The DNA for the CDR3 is TGCGCCAGCAGCTGGGGGGGGGACAGTACTCCTAGCTCCTACGAGCAGTACTTC. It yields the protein CASSWGGDSTPSSYEQYF.

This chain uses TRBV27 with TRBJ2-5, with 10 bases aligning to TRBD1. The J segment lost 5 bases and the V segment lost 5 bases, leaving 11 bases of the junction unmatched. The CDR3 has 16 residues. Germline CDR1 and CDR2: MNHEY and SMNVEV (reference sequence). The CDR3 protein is CASSPVRQGARETQYF. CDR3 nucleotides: TGTGCCAGCAGTCCGGTTCGACAGGGGGCTAGGGAGACCCAGTACTTC.

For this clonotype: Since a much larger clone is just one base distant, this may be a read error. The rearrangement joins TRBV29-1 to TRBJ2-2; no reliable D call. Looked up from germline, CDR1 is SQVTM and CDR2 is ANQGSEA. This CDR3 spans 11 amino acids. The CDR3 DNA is TGCGGCGTTCAGAGGACCGGGGAGCTGTTTTTT. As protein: CGVQRTGELFF.

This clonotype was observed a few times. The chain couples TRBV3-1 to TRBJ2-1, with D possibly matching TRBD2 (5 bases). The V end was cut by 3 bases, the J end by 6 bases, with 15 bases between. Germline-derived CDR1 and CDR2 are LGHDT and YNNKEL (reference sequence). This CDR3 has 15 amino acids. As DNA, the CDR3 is TGTGCCAGCAGCCACTTGGACTCCTTCCTCAATGAGCAGTTCTTC. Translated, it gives CASSHLDSFLNEQFF.

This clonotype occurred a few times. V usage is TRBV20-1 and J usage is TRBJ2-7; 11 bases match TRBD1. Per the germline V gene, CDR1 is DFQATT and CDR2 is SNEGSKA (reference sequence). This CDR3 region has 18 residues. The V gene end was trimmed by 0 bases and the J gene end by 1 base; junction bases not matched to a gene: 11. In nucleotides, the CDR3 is TGCAGTGCTAGAGATTTGGGCCCGGGACAGGGGGTATCCTACGAGCAGTACTTC. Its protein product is CSARDLGPGQGVSYEQYF.

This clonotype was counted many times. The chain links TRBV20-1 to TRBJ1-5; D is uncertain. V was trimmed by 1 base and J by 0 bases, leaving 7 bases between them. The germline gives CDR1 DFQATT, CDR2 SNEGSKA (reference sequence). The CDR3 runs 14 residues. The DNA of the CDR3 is TGCAGTGCTAGAGTAGGGAATAGCAATCAGCCCCAGCATTTT. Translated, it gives CSARVGNSNQPQHF.